This T cell receptor (beta chain) was found in a study of early T cells in non-severe SARS-CoV-2 infection. About the research overall: Sequencing was performed on bulk RNA from unsorted whole blood, leaving chains unpaired.

The library protocol tagged individual cDNA molecules with unique molecular identifiers. One entry per CDR3 protein results from TCRdb running MiXCR on the 5' RACE reads. The sample consists of more than 75,000 distinct CDR3 sequences, 13% to 15% of them appearing once. The sample holds a few counts of this clonotype. Its antigen is currently unknown. Looked up from germline, CDR1 is SGDLS and CDR2 is YYNGEE. The ends were cut back, 0 bases at V and 1 base at J, with 1 base in the middle. This CDR3 has 13 residues. Study-wide results and caveats: Missing private and CD4 specificities, VDJdb matching favored anti-spike CD8 responses.

The TCR was taken from an adult who was a healthcare worker with PCR-confirmed SARS-CoV-2 infection or an uninfected control (not recorded which). Sequenced material: whole blood. The V gene is TRBV9, the J gene TRBJ2-2; D not certain. The CDR3 bases are TGTGCCAGCAGCGTAGGGAACACCGGGGAGCTGTTTTTT. The encoded protein is CASSVGNTGELFF.